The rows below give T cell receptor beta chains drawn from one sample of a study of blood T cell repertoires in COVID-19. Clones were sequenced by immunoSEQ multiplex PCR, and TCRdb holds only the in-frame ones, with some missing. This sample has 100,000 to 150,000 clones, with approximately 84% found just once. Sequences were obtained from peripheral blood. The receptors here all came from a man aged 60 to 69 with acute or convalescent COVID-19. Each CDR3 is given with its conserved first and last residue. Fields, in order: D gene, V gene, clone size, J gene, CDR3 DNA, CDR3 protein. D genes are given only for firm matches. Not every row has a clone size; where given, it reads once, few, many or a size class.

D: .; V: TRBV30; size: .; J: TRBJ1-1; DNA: TGTGCCTGGAACCACGGGGGACCTGAAGCTTTCTTT; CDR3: CAWNHGGPEAFF
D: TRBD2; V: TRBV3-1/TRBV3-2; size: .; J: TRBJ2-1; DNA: TGTGCCAGCAGCCGCGGACTAGCGGGGGAGTTTGAGCAGTTCTTC; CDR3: CASSRGLAGEFEQFF
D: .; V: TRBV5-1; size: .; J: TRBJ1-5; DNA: TGCGCCAGCAGCTTAAATAAGCTCCCGCATTTT; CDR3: CASSLNKLPHF
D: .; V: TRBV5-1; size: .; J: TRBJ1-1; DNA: TGCGCCAGCAGCTTGGGTGGAGGGACGGTGTACACTGAAGCTTTCTTT; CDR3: CASSLGGGTVYTEAFF
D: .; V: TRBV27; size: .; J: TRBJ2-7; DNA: TGTGCCAGCAGTTTCCAACTAGGGGGCGAGCAGTACTTC; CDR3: CASSFQLGGEQYF
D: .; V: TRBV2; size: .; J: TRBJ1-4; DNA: TGTGCCAGCAGCTCAGCAGGGGTAACTAATGAAAAACTGTTTTTT; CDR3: CASSSAGVTNEKLFF
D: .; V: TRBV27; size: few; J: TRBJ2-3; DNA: TGTGCCAGCAGTCCACGGGACTGGCAAGATACGCAGTATTTT; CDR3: CASSPRDWQDTQYF
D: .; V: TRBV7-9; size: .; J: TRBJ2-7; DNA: TGTGCCAGCAGCTCGACAGTCACTTACGAGCAGTACTTC; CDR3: CASSSTVTYEQYF
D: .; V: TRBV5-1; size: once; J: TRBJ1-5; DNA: TGCGCCAGCAGCTTGGGGGGGGATCAGCCCCAGCATTTT; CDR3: CASSLGGDQPQHF
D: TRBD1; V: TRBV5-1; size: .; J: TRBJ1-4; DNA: TGCGCCAGCAGCTTGGACGGGACAGGGGGTGAAAAACTGTTTTTT; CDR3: CASSLDGTGGEKLFF
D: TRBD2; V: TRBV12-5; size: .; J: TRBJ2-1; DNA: TGTGCTAGTGGTGGTTACCGGGAGGACCTAGGGATCCACAATGAGCAGTTCTTC; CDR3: CASGGYREDLGIHNEQFF
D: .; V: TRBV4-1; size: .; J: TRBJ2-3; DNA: TGCGCCAGCAGCCAAGAGAGGAGGACAGCACAGATAACGCAGTATTTT; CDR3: CASSQERRTAQITQYF
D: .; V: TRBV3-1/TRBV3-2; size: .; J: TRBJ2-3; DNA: TGTGCCAGCAGCCAGTCCGTCACAGATACGCAGTATTTT; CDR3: CASSQSVTDTQYF
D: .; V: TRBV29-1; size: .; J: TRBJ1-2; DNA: TGCAGCGTAGCCTCAGGGAACTATGGCTACACCTTC; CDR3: CSVASGNYGYTF
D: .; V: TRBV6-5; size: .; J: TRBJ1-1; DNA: TGTGCCAGCAGTCCCATTACAGGGCGGTCTGAAGCTTTCTTT; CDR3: CASSPITGRSEAFF
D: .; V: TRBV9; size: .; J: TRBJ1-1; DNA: TGTGCCAGCAGCGCGGACACGGCGAACACTGAAGCTTTCTTT; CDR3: CASSADTANTEAFF
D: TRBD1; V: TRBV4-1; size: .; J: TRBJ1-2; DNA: TGCGCCAGCAGCCAAGCTCGGGACAGTAACTATGGCTACACCTTC; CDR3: CASSQARDSNYGYTF
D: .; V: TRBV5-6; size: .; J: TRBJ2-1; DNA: TGTGCCAGCAGCTTAGGGTCGACAGCATACAATGAGCAGTTCTTC; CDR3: CASSLGSTAYNEQFF
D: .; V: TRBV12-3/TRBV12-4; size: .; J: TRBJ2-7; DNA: TGTGCCAGCAGTTTGGGTAGGGGCTACGAGCAGTACTTC; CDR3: CASSLGRGYEQYF
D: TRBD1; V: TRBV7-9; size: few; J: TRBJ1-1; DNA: TGTGCCAGCAGCTTATGGGGACAGGGGTCGAACACTGAAGCTTTCTTT; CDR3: CASSLWGQGSNTEAFF
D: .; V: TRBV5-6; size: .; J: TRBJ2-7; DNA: TGTGCCAGCAGTTCGCAGGGGTTTTCCTACGAGCAGTACTTC; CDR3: CASSSQGFSYEQYF
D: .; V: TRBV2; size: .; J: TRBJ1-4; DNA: TGTGCCAGCAAGGCGACAGTTAATAATGAAAAACTGTTTTTT; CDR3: CASKATVNNEKLFF
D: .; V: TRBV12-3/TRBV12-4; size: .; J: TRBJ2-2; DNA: TGTGCCAGCAGCCCAACCACTTCCGGGGAGCTGTTTTTT; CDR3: CASSPTTSGELFF
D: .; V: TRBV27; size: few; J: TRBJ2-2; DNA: TGTGCCAGCAGAATTAGCCCCTCCACCGGGGAGCTGTTTTTT; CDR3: CASRISPSTGELFF
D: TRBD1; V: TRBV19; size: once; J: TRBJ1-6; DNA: TGTGCCAGTAGTTCCAGGCGACAGGGTAATTCACCCCTCCACTTT; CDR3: CASSSRRQGNSPLHF
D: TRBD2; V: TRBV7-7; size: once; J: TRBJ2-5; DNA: TGTGCCAGCAGTCGGGGCCTAGCGGGGGATGGGGAGACCCAGTACTTC; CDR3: CASSRGLAGDGETQYF
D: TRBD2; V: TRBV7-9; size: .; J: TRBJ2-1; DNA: TGTGCCAGCTCCGAGAGCGGGACCGGTCCGAATGAGCAGTTCTTC; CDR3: CASSESGTGPNEQFF
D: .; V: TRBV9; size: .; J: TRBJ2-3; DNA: TGTGCCAGCAGCGTTAACGAGGGCCTCCTCTTAGATACGCAGTATTTT; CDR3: CASSVNEGLLLDTQYF
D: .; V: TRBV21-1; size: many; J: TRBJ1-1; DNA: TGTGCCAGCAGCAAAGGGCACAGGGGGCGTGTGAACACTGAAGCTTTCTTT; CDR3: CASSKGHRGRVNTEAFF
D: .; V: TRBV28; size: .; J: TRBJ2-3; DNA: TGTGCCAGCAGCACATCTCCCCTTTTTGCAGATACGCAGTATTTT; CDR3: CASSTSPLFADTQYF
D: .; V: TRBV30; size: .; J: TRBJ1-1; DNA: TGTGCCTGGAGTACCAGGGTGCCCACTGAAGCTTTCTTT; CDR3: CAWSTRVPTEAFF
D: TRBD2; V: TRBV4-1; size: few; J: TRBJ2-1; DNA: TGCGCCAGCAGCCAAGAGTCCCCGAGGGGGACTAGCGGGGGGGCCTACAATGAGCAGTTCTTC; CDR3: CASSQESPRGTSGGAYNEQFF
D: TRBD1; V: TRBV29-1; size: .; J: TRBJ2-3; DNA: TGCAGCGTGGGGACAGTGGGCACAGATACGCAGTATTTT; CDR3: CSVGTVGTDTQYF
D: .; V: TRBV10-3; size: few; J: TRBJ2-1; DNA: TGTGCCATCAGCAGCGGACGGATCTCCTACAATGAGCAGTTCTTC; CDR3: CAISSGRISYNEQFF
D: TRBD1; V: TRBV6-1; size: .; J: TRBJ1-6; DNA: TGTGCCAGCAGTGAACGGGACAGGGATTCACCCCTCCACTTT; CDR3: CASSERDRDSPLHF
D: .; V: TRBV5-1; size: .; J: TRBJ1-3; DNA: TGCGCCAGCAGCTTGTCAGGGCCTTTGGCTGGAAACACCATATATTTT; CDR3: CASSLSGPLAGNTIYF
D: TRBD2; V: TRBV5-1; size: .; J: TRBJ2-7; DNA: TGCGCCAGCAGAGTGCCCCCGGGGGGCGAGCAGTACTTC; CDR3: CASRVPPGGEQYF
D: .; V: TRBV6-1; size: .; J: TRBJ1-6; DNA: TGTGCCAGCAGTGAAGCGGGGGAGGTAGGAAGTTCACCCCTCCACTTT; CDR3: CASSEAGEVGSSPLHF
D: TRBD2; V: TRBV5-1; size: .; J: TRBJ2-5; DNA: TGCGCCAGCAGCTTGGTGCCCCGACTAGCGCAAGAGACCCAGTACTTC; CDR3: CASSLVPRLAQETQYF
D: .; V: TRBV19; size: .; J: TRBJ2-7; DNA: TGTGCCAGTAGTCCTACCGGGCCGGGGAGCCTCGAGCAGTACTTC; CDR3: CASSPTGPGSLEQYF